The 23 T cell receptor beta chains below were found in one sample sequenced in a study of T-cell reconstitution after alpha-beta-depleted transplantation in children. During its preparation, the TCRbeta library received unique molecular identifiers. TCRdb fed the PCR reads into MiXCR, producing one record per CDR3 protein. The profile shows around 380,000 distinct CDR3 sequences, roughly 11% of them singletons. Material: PBMCs from the stem cell graft donor, obtained from the stem cell graft. These receptors originate from a human donor who donated a stem cell graft to a child with acute myeloid leukemia.

The chain joins TRBV12-3 or TRBV12-4 to TRBJ1-1; 10 bases match TRBD1. J was trimmed by 3 bases and V by 6 bases; bases with no gene match: 7. This CDR3 is 15 amino acids long. CDR3 nucleotides: TGTGCCAGCAGGTTGGGACAGGGGTTCGACACTGAAGCTTTCTTT. Amino acid sequence: CASRLGQGFDTEAFF.

This clonotype was observed many times. The chain has TRBV9 and TRBJ2-3, with a possible D match to TRBD1 (5 bases). The V gene lost 2 bases and the J gene lost 2 bases, with 6 bases spanning the gap. CDR1 is SGDLS and CDR2 is YYNGEE in the germline V gene. This CDR3 has 13 residues. The CDR3 coding sequence is TGTGCCAGCAGCGTGGGGCTCACAGATACGCAGTATTTT. It yields the protein CASSVGLTDTQYF.

The chain links TRBV4-1 to TRBJ2-5; the match to TRBD2 covers 13 bases. In germline, CDR1 is MGHRA, CDR2 YSYEKL. The CDR3 consists of 14 residues. V dropped 8 bases and J dropped 0; count of bases not matched to a gene: 0. CDR3 in DNA: TGCGCCAGCGGGACTAGCGGGGACCAAGAGACCCAGTACTTC. It codes for CASGTSGDQETQYF.

The rearrangement links TRBV7-2 to TRBJ2-1, with D possibly being TRBD1 (6 bases). Germline CDR1 SGHTA, CDR2 FQGNSA. The V end was cut by 3 bases, the J end by 5 bases, with 11 bases between. The CDR3 length is 14 residues. CDR3 residues: CASSFNYRDNEQFF. Written as DNA, the CDR3 is TGTGCCAGCAGCTTCAACTACAGGGACAATGAGCAGTTCTTC.

This clonotype was seen a handful of times. The V call is TRBV18, the J call TRBJ2-1; D possibly uses TRBD1 or TRBD2 (5 bases each). This CDR3 is built from 15 residues. With 4 bases removed from V and 9 bases from J, the gap between germline ends came to 19 bases. From germline, CDR1 is KGHSH and CDR2 LQKENI. CDR3 loop: CASSLSGPPTGEQFF. The CDR3 DNA reads as TGTGCCAGCTCACTCTCGGGACCACCGACTGGTGAGCAGTTCTTC.

This clonotype was observed a handful of times. V usage is TRBV20-1 and J usage is TRBJ2-5, with TRBD2 matching over 14 bases. Germline V CDR1 and CDR2: DFQATT, SNEGSKA (reference sequence). The CDR3 sequence is 14 residues long. After removal of 4 bases from V and 4 bases from J, the junction contained 2 bases not matched to a gene. Here the CDR3 reads CSATGTSGRETQYF. The CDR3 region has the DNA TGCAGTGCTACCGGGACTAGCGGGAGAGAGACCCAGTACTTC.

This clonotype showed up just a few times. The gene calls are TRBV12-3 or TRBV12-4 and TRBJ2-3, with D perhaps being TRBD1 or TRBD2 (6 bases each). V was clipped by 5 bases and J by 5 bases, with 17 bases between them. CDR3 length: 15 amino acids. The CDR3 protein is CASSVDRRGLDTQYF. In nucleotides, the CDR3 is TGTGCCAGCAGTGTCGACAGGAGGGGATTAGATACGCAGTATTTT.

This clonotype was seen only a few times. The CDR3 is CASSERGRTRYNEQFF. The CDR3 nucleotides read TGTGCCAGCAGTGAACGCGGGCGCACTCGCTACAATGAGCAGTTCTTC. The chain couples TRBV6-1 to TRBJ2-1; a possible D gene is TRBD2 (5 bases). Trimming stripped 2 bases from V and 3 bases from J, with 14 bases between. This CDR3 has 16 residues. CDR1 is MNHNS and CDR2 is SASEGT in the germline V gene.

The chain employs TRBV7-3 and TRBJ2-5; 7 bases align to TRBD1. The CDR3 extends over 14 amino acids. V shed 5 bases and J 1 base; nucleotides not matched to a gene: 4. The germline V gene encodes CDR1 SGHTA and CDR2 FQGTGA. CDR3 sequence reads: CASSTTGAQETQYF. The CDR3 bases are TGTGCCAGCAGCACCACAGGGGCCCAAGAGACCCAGTACTTC.

This clonotype has a count of ten or more. The gene calls are TRBV6-5 and TRBJ2-1; the D gene is possibly TRBD2 (5 bases). The CDR3 totals 14 residues. Per the germline V gene, CDR1 is MNHEY and CDR2 is SVGAGI. V was cut by 0 bases and J by 9 bases, with 12 bases left in between. The CDR3 spells CASSYSPSSGEQFF. For the CDR3, the DNA is TGTGCCAGCAGTTACTCGCCTAGCAGCGGTGAGCAGTTCTTC.

The chain joins TRBV20-1 to TRBJ2-5; D is perhaps TRBD1 (5 bases). In germline, CDR1 is DFQATT, CDR2 SNEGSKA (reference sequence). This CDR3 has 13 residues. V was pared by 6 bases and J by 2 bases, with 13 bases between. As DNA, the CDR3 is TGCAGTGCGGGTGGACACGGACAAGAGACCCAGTACTTC. It specifies CSAGGHGQETQYF.

This clonotype occurred a few times. The J gene is TRBJ2-7, the V gene TRBV5-5; TRBD1 agrees at 8 bases. V shed 3 bases and J 3 bases; nucleotides not matched to a gene: 5. The V gene's germline CDR1 is SGHKS and CDR2 YYEKEE (reference sequence). The CDR3 has 14 amino acids. This CDR3 reads CASSSNRGNYEQYF. The CDR3 DNA sequence: TGTGCCAGCAGCTCGAACAGGGGGAACTACGAGCAGTACTTC.

The gene calls are TRBV20-1 and TRBJ2-2, with 8 bases matching TRBD2. The V gene's germline CDR1 is DFQATT and CDR2 SNEGSKA (reference sequence). The V gene end was trimmed by 6 bases and the J gene end by 1 base; junction bases not matched to a gene: 7. The CDR3 length is 15 residues. The DNA for the CDR3 is TGCAGTGCGCTATCACTAGCGGAGAACACCGGGGAGCTGTTTTTT. Its translation: CSALSLAENTGELFF.

The J gene is TRBJ2-1, the V gene TRBV7-8, with unresolved D. Trimming took 3 bases from V and 0 from J, leaving 6 bases between them. Germline V gives CDR1 SGHVS, CDR2 FQNEAQ. CDR3 length equals 14 residues. The CDR3 spells CASSLLSSYNEQFF. CDR3 nucleotide sequence: TGTGCCAGCAGCTTGCTCAGCTCCTACAATGAGCAGTTCTTC.

This chain joins TRBV7-8 and TRBJ2-7; 9 positions match TRBD2. V was pared by 6 bases and J by 7 bases, with 13 bases of the junction left unmatched. This CDR3 region has 15 residues. Germline V lookup: CDR1 SGHVS, CDR2 FQNEAQ. The CDR3 spells CASRDRAGGPGEQYF. The CDR3 region has the DNA TGTGCCAGCAGGGACCGGGCGGGAGGGCCGGGAGAGCAGTACTTC. Full variable domain (outside the CDR3, taken from reference TRBV7-8 and TRBJ2-7): GAGVSQSPRYKVAKRGQDVALRCDPISGHVSLFWYQQALGQGPEFLTYFQNEAQLDKSGLPSDRFFAERPEGSVSTLKIQRTQQEDSAVYLCASRDRAGGPGEQYFGPGTRLTVT.

The V and J genes are TRBV18 and TRBJ1-1; D uncertain. There are 13 residues in the CDR3. Trimming removed 3 bases at V and 3 bases at J, with 8 bases between. Germline assignment: CDR1 KGHSH and CDR2 LQKENI. CDR3 in DNA: TGTGCCAGCTCACCTATTGGTGACACTGAAGCTTTCTTT. Its translation is CASSPIGDTEAFF. The full variable domain, completed using reference TRBV18 and TRBJ1-1, is NAGVMQNPRHLVRRRGQEARLRCSPMKGHSHVYWYRQLPEEGLKFMVYLQKENIIDESGMPKERFSAEFPKEGPSILRIQQVVRGDSAAYFCASSPIGDTEAFFGQGTRLTVV.

Many counts were recorded for this clonotype. The chain joins TRBV7-2 to TRBJ2-1, with 14 bases matching TRBD2. Germline assignment: CDR1 SGHTA and CDR2 FQGNSA. The CDR3 sequence is 15 residues long. The V segment lost 3 bases and the J segment 10 bases; nucleotides outside the gene matches: 5. In nucleotides, the CDR3 is TGTGCCAGCAGCTTCCGGACTAGCGGGAGGTCAGAGCAGTTCTTC. Protein product: CASSFRTSGRSEQFF.

This clonotype was counted a few times. The chain couples TRBV29-1 to TRBJ1-5, with a tentative D call TRBD1 (6 bases). Deletions cut 7 bases from V and 4 bases from J, with 20 bases between. This CDR3 region has 15 residues. Per the germline V gene, CDR1 is SQVTM and CDR2 is ANQGSEA. In DNA, the CDR3 is TGCAGCGCCGCGAGTGGAGGGGGGTTAAATCAGCCCCAGCATTTT. Translated: CSAASGGGLNQPQHF.

The V gene is TRBV6-4, the J gene TRBJ2-2; D is possibly TRBD1 or TRBD2 (5 bases each). V dropped 9 bases and J dropped 2 bases, with 19 bases sitting between them. The length of the CDR3 is 16 residues. CDR1 MRHNA and CDR2 SNTAGT come from the germline V gene. The CDR3, as DNA: TGTGCCAGACTAGGGGCACCCCAAAAAAACACCGGGGAGCTGTTTTTT. It specifies CARLGAPQKNTGELFF.

This rearrangement joins TRBV2 to TRBJ1-5; maybe TRBD1 (6 bases). The germline V gene has CDR1 SNHLY and CDR2 FYNNEI. V lost 10 bases and J 6 bases, leaving 22 bases between the germline ends. CDR3 length: 15 amino acids. CDR3 in amino acids: CATAGAGLLGQPQHF. CDR3 nucleotides: TGTGCCACCGCGGGGGCAGGGCTTTTGGGTCAGCCCCAGCATTTT.

This clonotype was recorded many times. The chain combines TRBV20-1 with TRBJ2-3; D not resolved. Trimming removed 0 bases at V and 2 bases at J, with 6 bases between. From germline, CDR1 is DFQATT and CDR2 SNEGSKA (reference sequence). This CDR3 is 13 amino acids long. CDR3 sequence (DNA): TGCAGTGCTAGAGAGGTTCCCACAGATACGCAGTATTTT. Amino acid sequence: CSAREVPTDTQYF.

With respect to this clonotype: A junction boundary mismatches the germline segment, possibly from a read error. The rearrangement uses TRBV20-1 and TRBJ2-1; 10 bases map to TRBD1. CDR1 and CDR2 from the germline V gene are DFQATT and SNEGSKA (reference sequence). This CDR3 comprises 17 residues. CDR3 in amino acids: CSARDRGQSGAYNEQFF. In DNA, the CDR3 is TGCAGTGCTCGAGACAGGGGGCAGTCGGGGGCCTACAATGAGCAGTTCTTC.

This clonotype has a count of ten or more. The rearrangement joins TRBV7-2 to TRBJ2-6; D may be TRBD2 (7 bases). V dropped 5 bases and J dropped 12 bases, with 17 bases sitting between them. This CDR3 has 14 amino acids. CDR1 SGHTA and CDR2 FQGNSA come from the germline V gene. Here the CDR3 reads CASSPLGGAGVLTF. CDR3 sequence (DNA): TGTGCCAGCAGCCCCCTTGGGGGGGCGGGCGTCCTGACTTTC.